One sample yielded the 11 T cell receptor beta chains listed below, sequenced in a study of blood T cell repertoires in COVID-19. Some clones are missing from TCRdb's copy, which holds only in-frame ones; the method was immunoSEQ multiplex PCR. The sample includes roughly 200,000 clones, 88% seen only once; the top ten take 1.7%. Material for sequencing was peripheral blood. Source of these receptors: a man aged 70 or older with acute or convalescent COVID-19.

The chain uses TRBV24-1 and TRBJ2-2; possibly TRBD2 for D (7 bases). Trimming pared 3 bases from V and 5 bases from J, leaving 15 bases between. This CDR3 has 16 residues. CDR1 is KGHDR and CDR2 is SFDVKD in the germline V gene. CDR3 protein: CATSDLGGARTGELFF. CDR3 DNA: TGTGCCACCAGTGATCTGGGGGGGGCGCGGACCGGGGAGCTGTTTTTT.

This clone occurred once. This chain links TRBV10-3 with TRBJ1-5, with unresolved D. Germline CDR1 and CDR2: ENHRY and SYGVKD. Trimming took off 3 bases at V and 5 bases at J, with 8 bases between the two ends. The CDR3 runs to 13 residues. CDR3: CAISDDTYQPQHF. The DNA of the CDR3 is TGTGCCATCAGTGACGACACCTATCAGCCCCAGCATTTT.

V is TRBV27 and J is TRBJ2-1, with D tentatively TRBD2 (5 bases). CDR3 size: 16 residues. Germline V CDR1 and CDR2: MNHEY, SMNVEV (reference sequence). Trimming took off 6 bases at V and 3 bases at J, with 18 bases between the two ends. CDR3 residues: CASSLPSPGRYNEQFF. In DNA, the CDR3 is TGTGCCAGCAGCCTACCTAGCCCTGGACGCTACAATGAGCAGTTCTTC.

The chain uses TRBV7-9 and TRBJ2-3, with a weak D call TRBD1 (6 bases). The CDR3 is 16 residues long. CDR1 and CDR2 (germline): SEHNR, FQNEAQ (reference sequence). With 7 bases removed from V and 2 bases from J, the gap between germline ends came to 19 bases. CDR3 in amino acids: CASISGRTAITDTQYF. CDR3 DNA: TGTGCCAGCATCTCGGGGCGGACAGCGATCACAGATACGCAGTATTTT.

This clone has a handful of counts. The CDR3: CASSIGPTSGISTDTQYF. The CDR3 DNA is TGTGCCAGTAGTATTGGCCCGACTAGCGGGATTAGCACAGATACGCAGTATTTT. This rearrangement joins TRBV19 to TRBJ2-3; 11 bases fit TRBD2. This CDR3 is built from 18 residues. Trimming cost V 3 bases and J 0 bases; bases outside gene matches: 8. CDR1 is LNHDA, CDR2 SQIVND, per germline (reference sequence).

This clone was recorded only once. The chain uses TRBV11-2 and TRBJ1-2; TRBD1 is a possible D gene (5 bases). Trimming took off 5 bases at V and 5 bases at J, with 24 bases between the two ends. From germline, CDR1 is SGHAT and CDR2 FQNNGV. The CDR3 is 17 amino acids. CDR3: CASSQNILPGGGYGYTF. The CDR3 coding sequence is TGTGCCAGCAGCCAAAATATACTCCCCGGGGGGGGGTATGGCTACACCTTC.

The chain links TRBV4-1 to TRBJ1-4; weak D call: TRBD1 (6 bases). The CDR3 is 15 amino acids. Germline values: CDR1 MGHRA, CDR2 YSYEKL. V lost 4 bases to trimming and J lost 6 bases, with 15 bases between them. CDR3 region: CASSPTQGGDEKLFF. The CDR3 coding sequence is TGCGCCAGCAGCCCAACACAGGGTGGGGATGAAAAACTGTTTTTT.

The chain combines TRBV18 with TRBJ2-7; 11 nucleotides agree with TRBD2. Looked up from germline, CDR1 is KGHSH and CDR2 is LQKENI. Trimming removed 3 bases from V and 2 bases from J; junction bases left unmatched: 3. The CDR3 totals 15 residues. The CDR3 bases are TGTGCCAGCTCACCTCCGGGACTAGCGGCCTACGAGCAGTACTTC. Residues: CASSPPGLAAYEQYF.

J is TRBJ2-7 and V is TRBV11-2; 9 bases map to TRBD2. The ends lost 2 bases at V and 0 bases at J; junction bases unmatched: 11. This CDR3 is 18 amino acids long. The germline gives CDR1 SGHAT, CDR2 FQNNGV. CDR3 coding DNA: TGTGCCAGCAGCTTATCCTTAGCGGGAGCACTCAGCTCCTACGAGCAGTACTTC. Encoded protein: CASSLSLAGALSSYEQYF. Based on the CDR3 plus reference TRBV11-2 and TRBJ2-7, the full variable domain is EAGVAQSPRYKIIEKRQSVAFWCNPISGHATLYWYQQILGQGPKLLIQFQNNGVVDDSQLPKDRFSAERLKGVDSTLKIQPAKLEDSAVYLCASSLSLAGALSSYEQYFGPGTRLTVT.

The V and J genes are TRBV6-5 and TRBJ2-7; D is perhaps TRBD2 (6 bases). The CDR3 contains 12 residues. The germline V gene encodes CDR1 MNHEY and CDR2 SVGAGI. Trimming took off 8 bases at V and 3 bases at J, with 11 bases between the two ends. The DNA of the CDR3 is TGTGCCAGCCGGTCCGGGGGCTACGAGCAGTACTTC. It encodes CASRSGGYEQYF.

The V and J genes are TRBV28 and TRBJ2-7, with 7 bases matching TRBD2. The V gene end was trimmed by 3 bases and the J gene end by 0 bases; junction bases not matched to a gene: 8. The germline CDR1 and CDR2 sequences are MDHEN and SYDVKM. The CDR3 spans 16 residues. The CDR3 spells CASSFTRRESSYEQYF. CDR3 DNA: TGTGCCAGCAGTTTTACCCGGCGGGAGAGCTCCTACGAGCAGTACTTC. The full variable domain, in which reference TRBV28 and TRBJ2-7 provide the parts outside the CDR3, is DVKVTQSSRYLVKRTGEKVFLECVQDMDHENMFWYRQDPGLGLRLIYFSYDVKMKEKGDIPEGYSVSREKKERFSLILESASTNQTSMYLCASSFTRRESSYEQYFGPGTRLTVT.